This T cell receptor beta chain was identified during a study of T cells after yellow fever vaccination. At the level of the study: It was SMART-Seq v4 Ultra Low Input that prepared the fractions with low cell numbers. Findings of the study overall: Contaminants from the bulk population, in the form of abundant clonotypes, could be found in FACS-sorted repertoires.

The CDR3 is 15 amino acids. V was pared by 0 bases and J by 2 bases, with 12 bases between. The germline V gene has CDR1 SGHRS and CDR2 YFSETQ. TCRdb independently ran MiXCR on the 5' RACE reads; one entry per CDR3 protein. This sample has fewer than 450,000 distinct CDR3 sequences, with almost 4% found just once. Comment on this clonotype: The antigen remains unidentified.

The chain employs TRBV5-1 and TRBJ2-7; no definite D call. Source: PBMCs, taken 5 days after the yellow fever booster vaccination. This clonotype was sampled from a man between 18 and 35 years old who received the YFV17D yellow fever vaccine. CDR3 DNA: TGCGCCAGCAGCTTGGCCGCCGGACCTACCTACGAGCAGTACTTC. This translates into CASSLAAGPTYEQYF.